This T cell receptor beta chain came from a study of blood T cell repertoires in COVID-19. Study context: Acute-phase and convalescent COVID-19 samples originated in the United States, Italy and Spain. PBMCs, B-cell-depleted T cells, or T cells provided the cDNA or gDNA that made up the material.

This clone was recorded once. Across about 22 US areas, participants ranged in age from 18 to 89 years. The repertoire was sequenced with immunoSEQ multiplex PCR; TCRdb's copy has only in-frame clones and lacks some. The sample has 140,000 to 150,000 clones, over 80% seen once. The CDR3 spans 15 residues. The V gene's germline CDR1 is LNHDA and CDR2 SQIVND (reference sequence). V lost 8 bases and J lost 2; bases outside the gene matches: 8. The sample was PBMCs or T cells enriched from blood (not recorded which). The receptor comes from a woman aged 40-49 years who had recovered from COVID-19. This chain joins TRBV19 and TRBJ2-2; TRBD1 agrees at 7 bases. The CDR3 sequence is CASLSGTANTGELFF. The DNA of the CDR3 is TGTGCCAGTCTCTCCGGGACAGCTAACACCGGGGAGCTGTTTTTT.